The 7 T cell receptor beta chains listed next were all sequenced from one sample in a study of cytomegalovirus exposure and HLA in healthy donors (dated by TCRdb to the late 2010s). The library was built by means of the immunoSEQ multiplex PCR assay. For the multiplex PCR, a mixture combining 60 forward primers for TCR Vbeta segments and 13 reverse primers for TCR Jbeta segments was used. Here the immuneACCESS table is served through TCRdb, limited to in-frame sequences with V and J called. Missing clones are a known gap in these copies; in checked studies unresolved V genes cover under half, and the rest lacks a known reason. The sample profile shows over 100,000 clones; over 60% of them were found once. The ten top clones hold about 3.5% of the sample. Sequencing input: PBMCs. Source of these receptors: a woman in her 30s in good health and CMV-seropositive.

In DNA form, the CDR3 reads TGTGCCAGCAGCCAAGGTCCCCGGACAGGGAAAGAGACCCAGTACTTC. Protein: CASSQGPRTGKETQYF. The V and J genes are TRBV14 and TRBJ2-5; TRBD1 matches 8 bases. Trimming removed 1 base from V and 3 bases from J; junction bases left unmatched: 7. CDR1 is SGHDN and CDR2 is FVKESK in the germline V gene. This CDR3 is 16 amino acids long.

V gene TRBV5-1 combines with J gene TRBJ2-7; D is uncertain. Trimming shortened V by 0 bases and J by 1 base, and 8 bases separated the two germline ends. The CDR3 contains 14 residues. The germline V gene encodes CDR1 SGHRS and CDR2 YFSETQ. In DNA form, the CDR3 reads TGCGCCAGCAGCTTGGTTGGCAGGTCCTACGAGCAGTACTTC. This encodes CASSLVGRSYEQYF.

The chain couples TRBV18 to TRBJ1-1, with D possibly being TRBD1 (5 bases). Trimming took 3 bases from V and 10 from J, leaving 15 bases between them. The CDR3 runs 13 residues. CDR1 is KGHSH, CDR2 LQKENI, per germline. The CDR3 DNA sequence: TGTGCCAGCTCACCCCCCTTGGCAGGGCCAGCTTTCTTT. It codes for CASSPPLAGPAFF.

The chain recombines TRBV9 with TRBJ2-5; 7 bases map to TRBD2. The germline gives CDR1 SGDLS, CDR2 YYNGEE. This CDR3 region has 14 residues. V shed 0 bases, J shed 4 bases, and the junction held 3 bases outside the gene matches. The CDR3 sequence is CASSVGGGGETQYF. CDR3 nucleotides: TGTGCCAGCAGCGTAGGTGGGGGGGGAGAGACCCAGTACTTC.

The V gene is TRBV4-1, the J gene TRBJ1-6; D not certain. V was trimmed by 0 bases and J by 0 bases, leaving 12 bases between them. The CDR3 is 18 residues long. The germline V gene has CDR1 MGHRA and CDR2 YSYEKL. The CDR3: CASSQDDAGSSYNSPLHF. The DNA of the CDR3 is TGCGCCAGCAGCCAAGATGATGCGGGGAGCTCCTATAATTCACCCCTCCACTTT.

The chain joins TRBV7-9 to TRBJ1-1; 7 nucleotides agree with TRBD1. The CDR3 covers 13 residues. CDR1 is SEHNR and CDR2 is FQNEAQ in the germline V gene (reference sequence). With 1 base clipped from V and 8 bases from J, the junction kept 4 bases outside the gene matches. The CDR3 region is CASSLEGGSEAFF. The CDR3 region has the DNA TGTGCCAGCAGCTTAGAAGGGGGCAGCGAAGCTTTCTTT.

This chain connects TRBV9 to TRBJ1-5; possible D gene TRBD1, 5 bases. Trimming removed 5 bases from V and 5 bases from J, with 17 bases in between. Germline CDR1 is SGDLS and CDR2 is YYNGEE. There are 15 residues in the CDR3. Written as DNA, the CDR3 is TGTGCCAGCAGTGCCTCCGGGGGAGATTATCAGCCCCAGCATTTT. The encoded protein is CASSASGGDYQPQHF. Based on the CDR3 plus reference TRBV9 and TRBJ1-5, the full variable domain is DSGVTQTPKHLITATGQRVTLRCSPRSGDLSVYWYQQSLDQGLQFLIQYYNGEERAKGNILERFSAQQFPDLHSELNLSSLELGDSALYFCASSASGGDYQPQHFGDGTRLSIL.